This T cell receptor beta chain was recorded in a study of T cell responses to AZD1222 COVID-19 vaccine. Study context: Second-dose intervals near 4 or 12 weeks were combined. Study observations and caveats: Most donors were white British, females outnumbered males, and clonal diversity was possibly underestimated.

This table comes from immunoSEQ multiplex PCR, and its TCRdb copy is limited to in-frame clones, with some not included. The sample yields some 140,000 clones, around 90% seen once. The CDR3 has 15 amino acids. V was pared by 3 bases and J by 3 bases, with 15 bases between. Germline assignment: CDR1 SGHRS and CDR2 YFSETQ. Concerning this clone itself: What it binds is not known.

The sequence derives from an adult in good health. V gene TRBV5-1 combines with J gene TRBJ1-1; D ambiguous. Specimen: peripheral blood, collected on day 0 of AZD1222 vaccination. The CDR3, as DNA: TGCGCCAGCAGCTCTCGGACGGGTCGGGACACTGAAGCTTTCTTT. Amino acid sequence: CASSSRTGRDTEAFF.